This T cell receptor beta chain was captured in a study of T cells in Graves' hyperthyroidism and ophthalmopathy. Findings and caveats of the study: Model predictions of ophthalmopathy came a median roughly 6.4 months before onset.

These patients, aged 18 to 65, had recently diagnosed hyperthyroidism lasting under 2 months. Uncontrolled infection, other autoimmune disease, pregnancy or lactation excluded patients. Looked up from germline, CDR1 is GTSNPN and CDR2 is SVGIG (reference sequence). V gave up 0 bases and J gave up 5 bases, with 10 bases separating them. CDR3 size: 14 residues. This clonotype was seen repeatedly, ten times or more. The antigen remains unidentified. TCR beta CDR3 regions were amplified from RNA transcripts. In the first-round RT-PCR of the TCR CDR3, the HTBI primer set was used. TCRdb used MiXCR to reprocess the multiplex PCR reads, holding one entry per CDR3 protein. The sample has about 380,000 distinct CDR3 sequences; approximately 15% are singletons.

This chain links TRBV30 with TRBJ2-2, with no clear D. The TCR was taken from a woman in her sixties or seventies with Graves' hyperthyroidism. Sequences were obtained from blood. The CDR3: CAWSVVGSTGELFF. CDR3 sequence (DNA): TGTGCCTGGAGTGTAGTAGGTAGTACCGGGGAGCTGTTTTTT.